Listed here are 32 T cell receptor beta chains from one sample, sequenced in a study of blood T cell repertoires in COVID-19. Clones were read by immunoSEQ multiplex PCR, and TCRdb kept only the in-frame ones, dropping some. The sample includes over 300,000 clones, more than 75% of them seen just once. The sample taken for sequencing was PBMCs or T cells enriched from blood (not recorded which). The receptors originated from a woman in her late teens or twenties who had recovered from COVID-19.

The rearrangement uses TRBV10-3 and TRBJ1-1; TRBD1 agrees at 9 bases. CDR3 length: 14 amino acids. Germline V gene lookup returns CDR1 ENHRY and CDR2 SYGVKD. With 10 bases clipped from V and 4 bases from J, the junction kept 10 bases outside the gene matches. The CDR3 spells CATRETGGGTEAFF. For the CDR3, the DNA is TGTGCCACTAGAGAGACAGGGGGAGGCACTGAAGCTTTCTTT.

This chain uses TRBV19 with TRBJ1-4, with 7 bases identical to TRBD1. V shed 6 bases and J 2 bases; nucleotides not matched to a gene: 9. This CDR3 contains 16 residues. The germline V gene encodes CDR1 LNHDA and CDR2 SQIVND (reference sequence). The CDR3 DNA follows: TGTGCCAGTAGGAATCCCCCAGGGGGGACTAATGAAAAACTGTTTTTT. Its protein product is CASRNPPGGTNEKLFF.

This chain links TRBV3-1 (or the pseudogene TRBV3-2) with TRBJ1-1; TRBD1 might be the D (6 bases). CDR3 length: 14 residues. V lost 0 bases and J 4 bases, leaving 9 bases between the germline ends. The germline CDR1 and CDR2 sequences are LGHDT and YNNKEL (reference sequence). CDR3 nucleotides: TGTGCCAGCAGCCAAGAAGGGGGGGCCACTGAAGCTTTCTTT. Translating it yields CASSQEGGATEAFF.

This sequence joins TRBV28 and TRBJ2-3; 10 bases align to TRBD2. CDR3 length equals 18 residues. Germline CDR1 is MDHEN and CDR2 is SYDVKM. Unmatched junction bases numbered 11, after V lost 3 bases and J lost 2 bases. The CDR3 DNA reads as TGTGCCAGCAGTTTTCTAGGAGTAGCGGGAGGCCCCACAGATACGCAGTATTTT. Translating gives CASSFLGVAGGPTDTQYF.

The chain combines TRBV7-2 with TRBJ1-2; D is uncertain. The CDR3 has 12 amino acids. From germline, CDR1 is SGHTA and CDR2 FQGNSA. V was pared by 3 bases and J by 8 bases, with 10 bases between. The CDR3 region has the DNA TGTGCCAGCAGCTTGCGTGAGTGGGGCTACACCTTC. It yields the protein CASSLREWGYTF.

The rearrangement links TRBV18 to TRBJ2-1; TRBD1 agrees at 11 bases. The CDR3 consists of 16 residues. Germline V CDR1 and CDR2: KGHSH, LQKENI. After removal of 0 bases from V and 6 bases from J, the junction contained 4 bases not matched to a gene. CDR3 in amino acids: CASSPPGQGVANEQFF. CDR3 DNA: TGTGCCAGCTCACCACCGGGACAGGGGGTAGCCAATGAGCAGTTCTTC.

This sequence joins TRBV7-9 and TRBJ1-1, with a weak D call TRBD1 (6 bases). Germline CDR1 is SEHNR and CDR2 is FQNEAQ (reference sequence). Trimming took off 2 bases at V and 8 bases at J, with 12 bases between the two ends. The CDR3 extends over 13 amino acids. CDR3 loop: CASSLSGQSEAFF. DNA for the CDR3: TGTGCCAGCAGCTTAAGCGGACAGTCAGAAGCTTTCTTT.

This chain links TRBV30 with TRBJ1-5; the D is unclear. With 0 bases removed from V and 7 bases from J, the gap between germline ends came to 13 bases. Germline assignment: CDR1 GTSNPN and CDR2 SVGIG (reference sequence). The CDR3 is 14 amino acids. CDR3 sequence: CAWSVIGGYQPQHF. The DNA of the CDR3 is TGTGCCTGGAGTGTAATAGGCGGCTACCAGCCCCAGCATTTT.

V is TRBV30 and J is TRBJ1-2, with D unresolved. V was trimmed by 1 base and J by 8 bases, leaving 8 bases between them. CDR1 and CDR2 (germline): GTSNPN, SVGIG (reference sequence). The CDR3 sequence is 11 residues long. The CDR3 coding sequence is TGTGCCTGGAGTGCGAGGGAGGGCTACACCTTC. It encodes CAWSAREGYTF.

CDR3 sequence: CASSLWGQGYGYTF. CDR3 coding DNA: TGTGCCAGCAGTTTATGGGGACAGGGGTATGGCTACACCTTC. The chain couples TRBV28 to TRBJ1-2; TRBD1 aligns across 10 bases. CDR3 length equals 14 residues. Germline V gene data show CDR1 as MDHEN and CDR2 as SYDVKM. V lost 0 bases to trimming and J lost 5 bases; unmatched junction nucleotides: 0.

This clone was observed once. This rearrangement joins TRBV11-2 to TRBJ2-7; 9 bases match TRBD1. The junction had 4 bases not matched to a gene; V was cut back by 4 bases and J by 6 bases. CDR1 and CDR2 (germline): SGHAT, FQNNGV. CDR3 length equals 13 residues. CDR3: CASSSGQGFEQYF. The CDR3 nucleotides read TGTGCCAGCAGCTCCGGACAGGGGTTCGAGCAGTACTTC.

In DNA form, the CDR3 reads TGTGCCAGCAGGAAAACAGTCTTATCCTATGGCTACACCTTC. Translation gives CASRKTVLSYGYTF. The chain is built from TRBV5-4 and TRBJ1-2, with D uncertain. V gave up 5 bases and J gave up 4 bases, with 15 bases separating them. In germline, CDR1 is SGHNT, CDR2 YYREEE (reference sequence). This CDR3 is 14 amino acids long. The full variable domain, completed using reference TRBV5-4 and TRBJ1-2, is ETGVTQSPTHLIKTRGQQVTLRCSSQSGHNTVSWYQQALGQGPQFIFQYYREEENGRGNFPPRFSGLQFPNYSSELNVNALELDDSALYLCASRKTVLSYGYTFGSGTRLTVV.

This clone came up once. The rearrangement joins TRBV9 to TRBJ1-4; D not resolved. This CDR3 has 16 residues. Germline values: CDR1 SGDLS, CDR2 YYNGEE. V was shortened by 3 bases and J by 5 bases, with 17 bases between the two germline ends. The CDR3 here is CASSEGRSGGNEKLFF. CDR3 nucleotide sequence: TGTGCCAGCAGCGAGGGAAGGAGCGGTGGGAATGAAAAACTGTTTTTT.

The CDR3 is CASQGYNEQFF. The CDR3 coding sequence is TGTGCCAGCCAGGGTTACAATGAGCAGTTCTTC. V usage is TRBV25-1 and J usage is TRBJ2-1; a weak D match, TRBD1 (5 bases). CDR1 and CDR2 from the germline V gene are MGHDK and SYGVNS. Trimming cost V 8 bases and J 4 bases, with 6 bases left between them. The CDR3 length is 11 residues.

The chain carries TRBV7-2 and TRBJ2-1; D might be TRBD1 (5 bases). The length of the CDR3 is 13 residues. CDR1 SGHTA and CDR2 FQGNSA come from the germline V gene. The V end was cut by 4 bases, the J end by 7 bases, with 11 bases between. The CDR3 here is CASSSNQGNEQFF. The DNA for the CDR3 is TGTGCCAGCAGCTCCAATCAGGGTAATGAGCAGTTCTTC.

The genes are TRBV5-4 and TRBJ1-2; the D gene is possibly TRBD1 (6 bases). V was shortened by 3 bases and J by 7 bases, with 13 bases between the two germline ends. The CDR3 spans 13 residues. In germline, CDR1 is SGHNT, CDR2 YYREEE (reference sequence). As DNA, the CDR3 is TGTGCCAGCAGCTCACAGGGTGTGAGTGGCTACACCTTC. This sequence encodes CASSSQGVSGYTF.

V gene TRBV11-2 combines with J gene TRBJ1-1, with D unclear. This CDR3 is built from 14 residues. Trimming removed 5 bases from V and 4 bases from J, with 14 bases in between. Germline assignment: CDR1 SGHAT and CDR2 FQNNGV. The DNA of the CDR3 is TGTGCCAGCAGCGTCGCCATTCTGGCCACTGAAGCTTTCTTT. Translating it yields CASSVAILATEAFF.

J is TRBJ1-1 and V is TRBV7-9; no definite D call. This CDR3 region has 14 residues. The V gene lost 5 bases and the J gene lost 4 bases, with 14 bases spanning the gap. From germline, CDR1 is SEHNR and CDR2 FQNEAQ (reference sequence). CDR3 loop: CASSVGVGSTEAFF. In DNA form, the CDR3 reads TGTGCCAGCAGCGTAGGAGTAGGGAGCACTGAAGCTTTCTTT.

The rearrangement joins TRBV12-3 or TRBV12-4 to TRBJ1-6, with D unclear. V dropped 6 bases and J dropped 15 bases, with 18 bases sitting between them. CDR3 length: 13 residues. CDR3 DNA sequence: TGTGCCAGCAGGCCGGACCTGAGGGCGGGCCTCCACTTT. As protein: CASRPDLRAGLHF.

The CDR3 loop reads CASSVDETLGNTIYF. The CDR3 coding sequence is TGTGCCAGCAGCGTAGACGAGACACTTGGAAACACCATATATTTT. The chain employs TRBV9 and TRBJ1-3, with unresolved D. The CDR3 length is 15 residues. V dropped 0 bases and J dropped 3 bases, with 10 bases sitting between them. CDR1 and CDR2 (germline): SGDLS, YYNGEE.

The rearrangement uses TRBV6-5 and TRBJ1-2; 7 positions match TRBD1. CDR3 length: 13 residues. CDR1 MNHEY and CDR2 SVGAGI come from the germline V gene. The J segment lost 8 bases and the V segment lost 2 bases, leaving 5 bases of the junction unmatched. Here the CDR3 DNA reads TGTGCCAGCAGTTACGGGGGACAGAGAGGCTACACCTTC. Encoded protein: CASSYGGQRGYTF.

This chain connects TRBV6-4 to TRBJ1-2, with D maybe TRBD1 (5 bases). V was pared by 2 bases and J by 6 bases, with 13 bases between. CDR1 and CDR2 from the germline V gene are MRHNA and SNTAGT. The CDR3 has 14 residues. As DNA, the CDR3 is TGTGCCAGCAGTGACCAGAGGACACTAAATGGCTACACCTTC. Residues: CASSDQRTLNGYTF.

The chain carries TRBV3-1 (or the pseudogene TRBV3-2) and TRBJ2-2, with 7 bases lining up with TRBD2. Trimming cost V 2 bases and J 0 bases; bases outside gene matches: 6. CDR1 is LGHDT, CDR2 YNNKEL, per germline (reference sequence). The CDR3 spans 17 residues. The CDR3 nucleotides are TGTGCCAGCAGCCAACCGGGGGGACCGCCGAACACCGGGGAGCTGTTTTTT. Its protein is CASSQPGGPPNTGELFF.

In nucleotides, the CDR3 is TGTGCCAGCAGTGAATCGAGCGGCTACACCTTC. Its protein is CASSESSGYTF. The chain is built from TRBV2 and TRBJ1-2; D is undetermined. CDR1 SNHLY and CDR2 FYNNEI come from the germline V gene. The V gene lost 2 bases and the J gene lost 8 bases, with 6 bases spanning the gap. The CDR3 has 11 residues. The full variable domain, in which reference TRBV2 and TRBJ1-2 provide the parts outside the CDR3, is EPEVTQTPSHQVTQMGQEVILRCVPISNHLYFYWYRQILGQKVEFLVSFYNNEISEKSEIFDDQFSVERPDGSNFTLKIRSTKLEDSAMYFCASSESSGYTFGSGTRLTVV.

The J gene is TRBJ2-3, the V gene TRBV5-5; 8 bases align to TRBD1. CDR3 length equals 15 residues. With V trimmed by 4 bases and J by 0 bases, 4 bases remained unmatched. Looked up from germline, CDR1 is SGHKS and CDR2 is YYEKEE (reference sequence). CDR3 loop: CASSTRGLSTDTQYF. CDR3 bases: TGTGCCAGCAGCACCAGGGGGCTAAGCACAGATACGCAGTATTTT.

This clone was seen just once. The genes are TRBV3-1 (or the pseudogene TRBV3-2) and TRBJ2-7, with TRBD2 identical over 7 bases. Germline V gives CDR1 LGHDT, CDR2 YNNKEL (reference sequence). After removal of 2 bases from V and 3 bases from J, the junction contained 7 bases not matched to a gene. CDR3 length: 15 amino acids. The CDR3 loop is CASSQLTSANYEQYF. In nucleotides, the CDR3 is TGTGCCAGCAGCCAACTAACTAGCGCCAACTACGAGCAGTACTTC.

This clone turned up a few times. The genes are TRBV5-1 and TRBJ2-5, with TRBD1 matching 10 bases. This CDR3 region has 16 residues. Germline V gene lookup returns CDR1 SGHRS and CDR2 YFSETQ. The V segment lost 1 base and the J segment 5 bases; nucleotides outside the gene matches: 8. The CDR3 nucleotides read TGCGCCAGCAGCTTGAGTGGGACAGGGGTTACGGAGACCCAGTACTTC. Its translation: CASSLSGTGVTETQYF.

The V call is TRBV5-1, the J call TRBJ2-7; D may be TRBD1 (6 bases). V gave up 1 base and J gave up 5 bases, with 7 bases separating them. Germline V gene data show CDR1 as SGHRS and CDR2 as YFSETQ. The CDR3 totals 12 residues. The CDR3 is CASSLYRDEQYF. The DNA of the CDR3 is TGCGCCAGCAGCTTGTACAGGGACGAGCAGTACTTC. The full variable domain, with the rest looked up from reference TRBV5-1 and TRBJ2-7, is KAGVTQTPRYLIKTRGQQVTLSCSPISGHRSVSWYQQTPGQGLQFLFEYFSETQRNKGNFPGRFSGRQFSNSRSEMNVSTLELGDSALYLCASSLYRDEQYFGPGTRLTVT.

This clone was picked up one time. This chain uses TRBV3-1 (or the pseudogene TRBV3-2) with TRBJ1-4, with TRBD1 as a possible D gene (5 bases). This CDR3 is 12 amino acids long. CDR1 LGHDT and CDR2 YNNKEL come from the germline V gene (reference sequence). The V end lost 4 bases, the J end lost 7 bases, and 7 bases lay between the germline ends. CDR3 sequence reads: CASSRRAEKLFF. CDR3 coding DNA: TGTGCCAGCAGCCGCAGGGCTGAAAAACTGTTTTTT.

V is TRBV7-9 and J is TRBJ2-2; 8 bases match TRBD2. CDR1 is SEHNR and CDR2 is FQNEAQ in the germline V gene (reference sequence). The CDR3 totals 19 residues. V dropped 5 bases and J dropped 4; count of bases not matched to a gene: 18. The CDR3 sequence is CASSPRGKGAGVFTGELFF. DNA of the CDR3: TGTGCCAGCAGCCCCCGGGGAAAGGGAGCGGGAGTATTCACCGGGGAGCTGTTTTTT.

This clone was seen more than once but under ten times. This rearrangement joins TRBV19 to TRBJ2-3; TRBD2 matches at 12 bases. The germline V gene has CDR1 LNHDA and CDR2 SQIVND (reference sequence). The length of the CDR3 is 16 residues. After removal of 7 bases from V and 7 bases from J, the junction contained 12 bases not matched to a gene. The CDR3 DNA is TGTGCCAGTAAAAAAGGGGCTAGCGGGAGGGCGTATACGCAGTATTTT. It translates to CASKKGASGRAYTQYF.

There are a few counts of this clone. CDR3 in amino acids: CASSQVNSNTEAFF. CDR3 nucleotide sequence: TGCGCCAGCAGCCAAGTAAACAGTAACACTGAAGCTTTCTTT. The chain links TRBV4-1 to TRBJ1-1, with D unclear. Trimming cost V 1 base and J 2 bases, with 8 bases left between them. The CDR3 spans 14 residues. Germline V gene data show CDR1 as MGHRA and CDR2 as YSYEKL.